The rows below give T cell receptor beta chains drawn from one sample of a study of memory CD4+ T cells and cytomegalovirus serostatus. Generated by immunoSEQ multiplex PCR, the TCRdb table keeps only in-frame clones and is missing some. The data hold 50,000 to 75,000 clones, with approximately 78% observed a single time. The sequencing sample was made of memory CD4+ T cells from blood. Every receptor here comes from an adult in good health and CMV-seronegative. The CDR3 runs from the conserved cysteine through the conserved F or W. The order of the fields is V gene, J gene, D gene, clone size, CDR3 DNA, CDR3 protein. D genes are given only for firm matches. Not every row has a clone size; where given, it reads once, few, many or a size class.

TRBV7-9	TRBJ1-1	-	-	TGTGCCAGCACCATAGGGGGGCGTAGGACTGAAGCTTTCTTT	CASTIGGRRTEAFF
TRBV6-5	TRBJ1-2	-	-	TGTGCCAGCATCCAAAGGGGCGGACGGGGCTACACCTTC	CASIQRGGRGYTF
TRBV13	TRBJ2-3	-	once	TGTGCCAGCAGCTTAGGCTGGGAGCGTGGCACAGATACGCAGTATTTT	CASSLGWERGTDTQYF
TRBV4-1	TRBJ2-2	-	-	TGCGCCAGCAGCCAAGAAGCTATAGGGGGAGGACTTAACACCGGGGAGCTGTTTTTT	CASSQEAIGGGLNTGELFF
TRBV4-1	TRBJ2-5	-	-	TGTGCCAGCAGCTTGACCCCTCAGTTGGGAGAGACCCAGTACTTC	CASSLTPQLGETQYF
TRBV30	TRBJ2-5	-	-	TGTGCCTGGAGTCGCGGGATGGCGGGGTACCAAGAGACCCAGTACTTC	CAWSRGMAGYQETQYF
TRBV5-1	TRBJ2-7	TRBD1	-	TGCGCCAGCAGCTGGACAGGGGACCCCTACGAGCAGTACTTC	CASSWTGDPYEQYF
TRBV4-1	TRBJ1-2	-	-	TGCGCCAGCAGCCAAATTTCCTCCGGGGCGCGGAACCAAGGCTACACCTTC	CASSQISSGARNQGYTF
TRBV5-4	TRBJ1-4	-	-	TGTGCCAGCAGCTCAAAACAAGCAACTAATGAAAAACTGTTTTTT	CASSSKQATNEKLFF
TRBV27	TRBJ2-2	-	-	TGTGCCAGCAGTCGACAGAGAGGGGAGCTGTTTTTT	CASSRQRGELFF
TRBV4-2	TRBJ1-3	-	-	TGTGCCAGCAGCCGGGACTCACACCCCTCTGGAAACACCATATATTTT	CASSRDSHPSGNTIYF
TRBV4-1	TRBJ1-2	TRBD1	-	TGCGCCAGCAGCCAAGATCATGGTGGCAGGGGGAACTATGGCTACACCTTC	CASSQDHGGRGNYGYTF
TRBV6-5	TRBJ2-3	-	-	TGTGCCAGCAGTTCGTCAGATACGCAGTATTTT	CASSSSDTQYF
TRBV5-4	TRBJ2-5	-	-	TGTGCCAGCAGCTTGGCGGCGTCGAGGGGGACCCAGTACTTC	CASSLAASRGTQYF
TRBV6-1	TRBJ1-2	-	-	TGTGCCAGCAGTGAACGGGGGCAGAGGGGTCTTCTTGGCTACACCTTC	CASSERGQRGLLGYTF
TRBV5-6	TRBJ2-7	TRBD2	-	TGTGCCAGCAGACTACGCGGGAGTGACTACGAGCAGTACTTC	CASRLRGSDYEQYF
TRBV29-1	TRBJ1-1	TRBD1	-	TGCAGCGTCCATTCAGGGGGCGGTAGCACTGAAGCTTTCTTT	CSVHSGGGSTEAFF
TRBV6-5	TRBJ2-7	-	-	TGTGCCAGCAGGCGGGGATCCAACGAGCAGTACTTC	CASRRGSNEQYF
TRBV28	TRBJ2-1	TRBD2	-	TGTGCCAGCGGAGCGGGAGGGTATCCCTTGAATGAGCAGTTCTTC	CASGAGGYPLNEQFF
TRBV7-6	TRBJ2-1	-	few	TGTGCCAGCAGCTTATTTCTGGGTGGGGACAATGAGCAGTTCTTC	CASSLFLGGDNEQFF
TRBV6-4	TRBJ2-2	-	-	TGTGCCAGCAGTGACTCGGCCGGGGGACCCGGGGAGCTGTTTTTT	CASSDSAGGPGELFF
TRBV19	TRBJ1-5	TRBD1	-	TGTGCCAGTAGTCGGACAGGGGGAAATCAGCCCCAGCATTTT	CASSRTGGNQPQHF
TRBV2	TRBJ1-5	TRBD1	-	TGTGCCAGTCGACAGGGAGAAAATAGCAATCAGCCCCAGCATTTT	CASRQGENSNQPQHF
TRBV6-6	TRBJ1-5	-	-	TGTGCCAGCAGCCTGGGAGGCGATCAGCCCCAGCATTTT	CASSLGGDQPQHF
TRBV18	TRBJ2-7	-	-	TGTGCCAGCTCACCAAGTTGGAAACCCTACGAGCAGTACTTC	CASSPSWKPYEQYF
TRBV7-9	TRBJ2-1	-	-	TGTGCCAGCAGCCCCGTCGCATCTGGCTCCTACAATGAGCAGTTCTTC	CASSPVASGSYNEQFF
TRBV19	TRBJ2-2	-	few	TGTGCCAGTAGTCACGGACCTGGGAACACCGGGGAGCTGTTTTTT	CASSHGPGNTGELFF
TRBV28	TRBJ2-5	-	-	TGTGCCAGCAGTTCCACCCCCGGACGCCAGTACCAAGAGACCCAGTACTTC	CASSSTPGRQYQETQYF
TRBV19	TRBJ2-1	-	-	TGTGCCAGTAGTATAGGAGGCAGGGGAAGAGATGAGCAGTTCTTC	CASSIGGRGRDEQFF
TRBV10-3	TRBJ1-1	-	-	TGTGCCATCAGTGAGTCGCCGGCCAGGTCGCACACTGAAGCTTTCTTT	CAISESPARSHTEAFF
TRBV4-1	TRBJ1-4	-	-	TGCGCCAGCAGCCAAGTACAGCTTAATGAAAAACTGTTTTTT	CASSQVQLNEKLFF
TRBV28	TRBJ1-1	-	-	TGTGCCAGCAGTCCTCGGAAGGGGACACCCTCCCAGAGAGCTGAAGCTTTCTTT	CASSPRKGTPSQRAEAFF
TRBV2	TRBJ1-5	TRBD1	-	TGTGCCAGCAGTGTCACAGGGGGAGGGTTAAGCAATCAGCCCCAGCATTTT	CASSVTGGGLSNQPQHF
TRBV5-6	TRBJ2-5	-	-	TGTGCCAGCAGCTTGGCCGGCTTAGGAACAGACCAAGAGACCCAGTACTTC	CASSLAGLGTDQETQYF
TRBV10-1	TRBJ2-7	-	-	TGCGCCAGCAGTGAGGGCCCGGCGTCTACCAACCCCTACGAGCAGTACTTC	CASSEGPASTNPYEQYF
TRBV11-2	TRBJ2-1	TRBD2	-	TGTGCCAGCAGCTTACGGGGGGGGGAAGGGTACAATGAGCAGTTCTTC	CASSLRGGEGYNEQFF
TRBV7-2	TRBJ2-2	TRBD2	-	TGTGCCAGCAGCTTAGTAGCGGGCACCGGGGAGCTGTTTTTT	CASSLVAGTGELFF
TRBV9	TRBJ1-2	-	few	TGTGCCAGCAGCGTAACTCCAACTAACTATGGCTACACCTTC	CASSVTPTNYGYTF
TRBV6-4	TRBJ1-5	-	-	TGTGCCAGCAGTGACTCCCCGGATCAGCCCCAGCATTTT	CASSDSPDQPQHF
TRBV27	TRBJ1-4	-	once	TGTGCCAGCAGTAGGTCCGCGGATAATGAAAAACTGTTTTTT	CASSRSADNEKLFF
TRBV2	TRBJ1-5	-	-	TGTGCCAGCAGGTCGAGGGGTGGGGAGCCCCAGCATTTT	CASRSRGGEPQHF
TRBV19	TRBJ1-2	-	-	TGTGCCAGTAACCGGGGGGCAGCCGAATTCTATGGCTACACCTTC	CASNRGAAEFYGYTF
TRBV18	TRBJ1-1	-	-	TGTGCCAGCTCACCCGGACAGAGGAACACTGAAGCTTTCTTT	CASSPGQRNTEAFF
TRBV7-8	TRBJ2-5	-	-	TGTGCCAGCAGCTTAAGAAGAGGGAAAGAGACCCAGTACTTC	CASSLRRGKETQYF
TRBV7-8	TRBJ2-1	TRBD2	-	TGTGCCAGCAGCTTTACTAGCGGGGGGTACTACAATGAGCAGTTCTTC	CASSFTSGGYYNEQFF
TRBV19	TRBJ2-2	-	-	TGTGCCAGTAGTGGTACAGGGACCGGGGAGCTGTTTTTT	CASSGTGTGELFF
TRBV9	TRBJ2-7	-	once	TGTGCCAGCAGCGTGACGACTGGGACCTACGAGCAGTACTTC	CASSVTTGTYEQYF
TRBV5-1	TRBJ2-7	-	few	TGCGCCAGCAGCTTGGTAGTCCAGCCCTACGAGCAGTACTTC	CASSLVVQPYEQYF
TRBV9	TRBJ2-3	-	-	TGTGCCAGCAGCGTAGTTGGTACAGGGAGCACAGATACGCAGTATTTT	CASSVVGTGSTDTQYF
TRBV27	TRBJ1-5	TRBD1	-	TGTGCCAGCATCCCGGACAGGGCTAGCAATCAGCCCCAGCATTTT	CASIPDRASNQPQHF
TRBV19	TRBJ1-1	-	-	TGTGCCAGTAGCCCCAGGGTCAGGGCTGGGGGTACTGAAGCTTTCTTT	CASSPRVRAGGTEAFF
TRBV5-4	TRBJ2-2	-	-	TGTGCCAGCAGCTTGCTACAGGGAGGCGGCGGGGAGCTGTTTTTT	CASSLLQGGGGELFF
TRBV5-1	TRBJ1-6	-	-	TGCGCCAGCAGCGCACAGCCGGGGGCGGAGAATTCACCCCTCCACTTT	CASSAQPGAENSPLHF
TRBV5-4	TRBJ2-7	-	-	TGTGCCAGCAGCTTTTCCGGGACGAGAGTTGGCGAGCAGTACTTC	CASSFSGTRVGEQYF
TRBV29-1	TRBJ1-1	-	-	TGCAGCGTTGAAAGTCAAGGAGGTGAAGCTTTCTTT	CSVESQGGEAFF